This T cell receptor (beta chain) was retrieved from a study of T cell changes during pregnancy in multiple sclerosis. The repertoire was sequenced with immunoSEQ multiplex PCR; TCRdb's copy has only in-frame clones and lacks some. The table has 78,000 or so clones, about 90% seen once. The sequence derives from a female donor with multiple sclerosis, enrolled in a pregnancy study. The sample was peripheral blood, taken before pregnancy.

CDR3 protein: CASKASAVQYF. CDR3 DNA: TGTGCCAGCAAGGCTAGCGCCGTTCAGTACTTC. The chain links TRBV2 to TRBJ2-4, with D maybe TRBD2 (6 bases). This CDR3 has 11 residues. Germline CDR1 reads SNHLY; CDR2 reads FYNNEI. Trimming removed 7 bases at V and 11 bases at J, with 12 bases between.